This T cell receptor beta chain appears in the sequencing data of a study of blood T cell repertoires in COVID-19. Study as a whole: The origin of the acute and convalescent COVID-19 samples was the United States, Italy and Spain. PBMCs, B-cell-depleted T cells, or T cells provided the cDNA or gDNA that made up the material.

V lost 2 bases and J lost 4, with 11 bases in between. Germline CDR1 and CDR2: SGHTA and FQGTGA. The CDR3 consists of 14 residues. As handled by the study authors: Cell counts per sample came from amplifying reference gene primers. TCRdb's copy holds only in-frame clones and misses some; the assay was immunoSEQ multiplex PCR. That table supplies the V and J calls and clone size; D and trimming were determined from the DNA. Counted here are 25,000 to 30,000 clones, around 90% occurring once; the ten biggest clones make up approximately 11%. Sequenced: peripheral blood. The chain carries TRBV7-3 and TRBJ1-1; possibly TRBD1 for D (6 bases). The clonotype comes from a man in his 70s with acute or convalescent COVID-19. The CDR3 region has the DNA TGTGCCAGCAGCTTATTGGGGGCTTCCACTGAAGCTTTCTTT. It is translated as CASSLLGASTEAFF.